Listed here are 15 T cell receptor beta chains from one sample, sequenced in a study of T cells after yellow fever vaccination. TCRdb re-called the 5' RACE reads with MiXCR, one entry per CDR3 protein. Of around 100,000 distinct CDR3 sequences detected, approximately 8.4% appear once; the ten largest clones hold 25%. The source material was CD8+ T cells sorted from PBMCs, sampled 45 days after the yellow fever booster vaccination. The receptors were sampled from a young man who received the YFV17D yellow fever vaccine.

The chain combines TRBV20-1 with TRBJ2-1; D possibly uses TRBD1 or TRBD2 (5 bases each). Germline loops: CDR1 DFQATT, CDR2 SNEGSKA (reference sequence). The CDR3 runs to 18 residues. The germline V and J ends were trimmed by 3 bases and 5 bases, with 26 bases remaining between them. The CDR3 DNA reads as TGCAGTGCTAGCGCCCCGGGGCCGAAAACCGGACTCAACAATGAGCAGTTCTTC. Its translation is CSASAPGPKTGLNNEQFF.

This clonotype was detected many times. This chain joins TRBV5-6 and TRBJ2-3; TRBD2 is a possible D gene (5 bases). The CDR3 consists of 14 residues. The V gene's germline CDR1 is SGHDT and CDR2 YYEEEE. V shed 0 bases and J shed 1 base, with 6 bases lying between them. CDR3: CASSLGGRTDTQYF. The CDR3 nucleotides read TGTGCCAGCAGCTTGGGAGGGCGCACAGATACGCAGTATTTT.

This clonotype was seen at least ten times. The chain has TRBV27 and TRBJ2-3; D may be TRBD1 (6 bases). The CDR3 has 16 amino acids. Trimming left V 5 bases short and J 0 bases short, with 15 bases between. The germline CDR1 and CDR2 sequences are MNHEY and SMNVEV (reference sequence). The chain's CDR3 is CASSDGQSLSTDTQYF. The CDR3 coding sequence is TGTGCCAGCAGTGACGGACAGTCCCTTAGCACAGATACGCAGTATTTT.

This CDR3 is CASSQEGYNQPQHF. The CDR3 nucleotides are TGTGCCAGCAGCCAAGAGGGTTACAATCAGCCCCAGCATTTT. This rearrangement joins TRBV14 to TRBJ1-5; D gene ambiguous. The CDR3 runs to 14 residues. Between the trimmed V and J ends, which lost 0 bases and 3 bases, there was a span of 6 bases. CDR1 and CDR2 (germline): SGHDN, FVKESK. Filled out from reference TRBV14 and TRBJ1-5, the complete variable domain reads EAGVTQFPSHSVIEKGQTVTLRCDPISGHDNLYWYRRVMGKEIKFLLHFVKESKQDESGMPNNRFLAERTGGTYSTLKVQPAELEDSGVYFCASSQEGYNQPQHFGDGTRLSIL.

About this clonotype itself: It may be a read error: a sequence one base away is much more abundant. The chain carries TRBV10-3 and TRBJ2-3, with TRBD2 identical over 11 bases. Unmatched junction bases numbered 5, after V lost 4 bases and J lost 2 bases. The length of the CDR3 is 16 residues. CDR1 is ENHRY, CDR2 SYGVKD, per germline. As DNA, the CDR3 is TGTGCCATCAGTGTGGGACTAGCGGAGCCCACAGATACGCAGTATTTT. This translates into CAISVGLAEPTDTQYF.

This clonotype has ten or more counts. This rearrangement joins TRBV29-1 to TRBJ2-3; 10 bases agree with TRBD2. CDR1 is SQVTM, CDR2 ANQGSEA, per germline. This CDR3 spans 15 amino acids. V shed 1 base and J 4 bases; nucleotides not matched to a gene: 5. In DNA, the CDR3 is TGCAGCGTTGAAGGAGCGGGAGGGCCGTCAGATACGCAGTATTTT. Translation: CSVEGAGGPSDTQYF.

The table lists this clonotype with many counts. The rearrangement uses TRBV7-6 and TRBJ2-3; perhaps TRBD1 as D (6 bases). This CDR3 is built from 18 residues. The V end lost 1 base, the J end lost 0 bases, and 17 bases lay between the germline ends. The germline V gene has CDR1 SGHVS and CDR2 FNYEAQ. In DNA form, the CDR3 reads TGTGCCAGCAGCTTAGAAAACGCAGGGGAAGGGAGCACAGATACGCAGTATTTT. This encodes CASSLENAGEGSTDTQYF.

This clonotype showed up many times. The chain carries TRBV7-8 and TRBJ1-2; D uncertain. There are 11 residues in the CDR3. Trimming removed 8 bases from V and 8 bases from J, with 12 bases in between. Germline V lookup: CDR1 SGHVS, CDR2 FQNEAQ. This CDR3 is CASWDLRGYTF. The DNA for the CDR3 is TGTGCCAGCTGGGATCTGAGGGGCTACACCTTC. The variable domain in full, with the rest retrieved from reference TRBV7-8 and TRBJ1-2, is GAGVSQSPRYKVAKRGQDVALRCDPISGHVSLFWYQQALGQGPEFLTYFQNEAQLDKSGLPSDRFFAERPEGSVSTLKIQRTQQEDSAVYLCASWDLRGYTFGSGTRLTVV.

The sample holds many counts of this clonotype. The chain employs TRBV28 and TRBJ2-3; 7 nucleotides match TRBD2. Germline assignment: CDR1 MDHEN and CDR2 SYDVKM. The CDR3 runs to 15 residues. The V and J ends lost 6 bases and 4 bases, in that order; junction bases with no gene match: 10. The CDR3 region is CASSPTRESADTQYF. As DNA, the CDR3 is TGTGCCAGCAGCCCGACGCGGGAGTCGGCAGATACGCAGTATTTT.

This clonotype appeared many times. The chain links TRBV6-2 or TRBV6-3 to TRBJ2-1; TRBD2 is a possible D gene (5 bases). With 3 bases removed from V and 9 bases from J, the gap between germline ends came to 9 bases. This CDR3 is built from 12 residues. CDR1 and CDR2 from the germline V gene are MNHEY and SVGEGT. CDR3 loop: CASSYSEAEQFF. The CDR3 nucleotides are TGTGCCAGCAGTTATTCGGAGGCTGAGCAGTTCTTC.

This clonotype was counted at least ten times. The chain carries TRBV19 and TRBJ2-1, with no clear D. This CDR3 contains 16 residues. Germline loops: CDR1 LNHDA, CDR2 SQIVND (reference sequence). The germline V and J ends were trimmed by 3 bases and 3 bases, with 15 bases remaining between them. DNA for the CDR3: TGTGCCAGTAGTATCGATCGGAGTTCTGACTACAATGAGCAGTTCTTC. This encodes CASSIDRSSDYNEQFF.

The V and J genes are TRBV12-3 or TRBV12-4 and TRBJ2-5, with 7 bases lining up with TRBD1. The J segment lost 3 bases and the V segment lost 8 bases, leaving 3 bases of the junction unmatched. CDR3 length: 12 residues. The CDR3 nucleotides are TGTGCCAGCGGGACAGAGGAAGAGACCCAGTACTTC. It codes for CASGTEEETQYF.

This clonotype occurred many times. V usage is TRBV6-5 and J usage is TRBJ2-5; 10 positions agree with TRBD2. The CDR3 contains 18 residues. Germline CDR1 and CDR2: MNHEY and SVGAGI. After removal of 2 bases from V and 6 bases from J, the junction contained 15 bases not matched to a gene. CDR3 sequence: CASSYEPSLAGALKTQYF. Written as DNA, the CDR3 is TGTGCCAGCAGTTACGAGCCCTCGCTAGCGGGAGCTTTAAAGACCCAGTACTTC.

This clonotype was observed many times. The genes are TRBV7-6 and TRBJ1-1; unclear D gene. From germline, CDR1 is SGHVS and CDR2 FNYEAQ. The CDR3 sequence is 13 residues long. The V and J ends lost 5 bases and 2 bases respectively, with 9 bases between them. CDR3 sequence: CASSPAFNTEAFF. In nucleotides, the CDR3 is TGTGCCAGCAGCCCGGCCTTTAACACTGAAGCTTTCTTT.

This clonotype showed up just a few times. V is TRBV12-2 and J is TRBJ2-1; the table's TRBD1 call for D was not verified on the DNA. TRBV12-2 is annotated as a pseudogene. CDR3 length: 14 residues. The chain's CDR3 is CASPLRTVEDVQFF. CDR3 nucleotides: TGTGCAAGTCCCCTTCGGACAGTAGAGGATGTGCAGTTCTTC.